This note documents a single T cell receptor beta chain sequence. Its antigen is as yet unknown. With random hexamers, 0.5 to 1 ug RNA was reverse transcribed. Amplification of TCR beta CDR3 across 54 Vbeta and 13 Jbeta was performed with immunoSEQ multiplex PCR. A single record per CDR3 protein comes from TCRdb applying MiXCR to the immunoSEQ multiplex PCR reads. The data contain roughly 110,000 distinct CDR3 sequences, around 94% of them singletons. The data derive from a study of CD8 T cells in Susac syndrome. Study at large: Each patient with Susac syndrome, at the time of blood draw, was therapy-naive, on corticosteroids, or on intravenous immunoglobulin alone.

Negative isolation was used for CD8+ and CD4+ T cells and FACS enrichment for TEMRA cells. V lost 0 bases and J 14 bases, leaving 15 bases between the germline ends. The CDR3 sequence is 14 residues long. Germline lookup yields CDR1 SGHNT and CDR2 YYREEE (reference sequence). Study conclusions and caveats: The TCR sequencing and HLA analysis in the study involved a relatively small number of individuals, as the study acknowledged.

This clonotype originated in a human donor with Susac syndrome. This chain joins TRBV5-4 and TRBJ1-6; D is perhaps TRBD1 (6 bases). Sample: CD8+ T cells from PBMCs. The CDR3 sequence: CASSLANTGATLHF. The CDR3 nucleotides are TGTGCCAGCAGCTTGGCCAACACGGGGGCCACCCTCCACTTT.